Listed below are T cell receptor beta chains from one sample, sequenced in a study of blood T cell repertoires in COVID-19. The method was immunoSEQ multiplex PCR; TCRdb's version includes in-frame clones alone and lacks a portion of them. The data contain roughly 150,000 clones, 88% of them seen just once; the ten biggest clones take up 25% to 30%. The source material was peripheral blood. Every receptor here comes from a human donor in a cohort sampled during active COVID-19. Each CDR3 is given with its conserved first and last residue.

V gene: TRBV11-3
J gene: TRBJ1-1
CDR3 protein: CASSKQGDTEAFF

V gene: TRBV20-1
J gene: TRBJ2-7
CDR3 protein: CSASDGMGHEQYF

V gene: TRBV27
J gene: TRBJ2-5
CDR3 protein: CASSLLAGGEEETQYF

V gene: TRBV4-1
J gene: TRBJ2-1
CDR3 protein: CASSPRAGSDNEQFF

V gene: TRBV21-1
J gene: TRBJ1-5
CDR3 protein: CASSGSRGRGNQPQHF

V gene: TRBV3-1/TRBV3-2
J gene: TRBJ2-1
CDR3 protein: CASSLFWGRTYNEQFF

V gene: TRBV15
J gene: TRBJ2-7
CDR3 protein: CATSGGTAGEEQYF

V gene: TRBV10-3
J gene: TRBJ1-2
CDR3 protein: CAIRDLQGAEGYTF

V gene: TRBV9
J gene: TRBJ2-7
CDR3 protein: CASSAGESGAYEQYF

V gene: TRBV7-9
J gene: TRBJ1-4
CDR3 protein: CASSLGATNEKLFF

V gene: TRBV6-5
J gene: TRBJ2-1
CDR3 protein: CASSYSGGRKFF

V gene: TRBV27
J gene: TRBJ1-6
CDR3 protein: CASSQTVPGSPLHF

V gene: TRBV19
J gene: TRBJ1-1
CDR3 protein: CASSRTGGARNEAFF

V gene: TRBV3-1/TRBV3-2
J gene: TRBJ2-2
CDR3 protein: CASSQDIGLAGGRYTGELFF

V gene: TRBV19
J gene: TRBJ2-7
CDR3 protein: CASSTGQGYEQYF

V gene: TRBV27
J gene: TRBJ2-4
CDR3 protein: CATSGGPKNIQYF

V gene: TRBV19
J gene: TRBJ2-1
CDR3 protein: CASSIIQGANSYNEQFF

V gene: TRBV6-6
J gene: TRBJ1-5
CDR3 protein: CASSSTGGPQPQHF

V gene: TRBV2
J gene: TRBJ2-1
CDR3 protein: CASSVGGLGEQFF

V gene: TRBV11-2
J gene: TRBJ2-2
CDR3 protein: CASSRTGENTGELFF

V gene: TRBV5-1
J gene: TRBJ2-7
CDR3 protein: CASSYGQGAWYF

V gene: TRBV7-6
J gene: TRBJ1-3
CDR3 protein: CASSLVLGSYSGNTIYF

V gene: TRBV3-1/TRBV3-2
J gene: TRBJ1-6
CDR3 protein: CASSFRDRGNSPLHF

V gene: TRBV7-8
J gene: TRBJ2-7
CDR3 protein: CASSIRDRALAEQYF

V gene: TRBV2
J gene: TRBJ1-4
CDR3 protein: CASSPGQDAQQDNEKLFF

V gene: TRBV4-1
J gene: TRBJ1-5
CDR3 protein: CASSQGLGGLGRISNQPQHF

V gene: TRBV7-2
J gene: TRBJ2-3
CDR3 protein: CASSSRLARWTDTQYF

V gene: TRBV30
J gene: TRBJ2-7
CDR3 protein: CAWSRPSGGGVEQYF

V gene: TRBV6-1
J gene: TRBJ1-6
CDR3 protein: CATFRDRGNSPLHF

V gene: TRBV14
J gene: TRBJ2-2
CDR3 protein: CASSQLLAGSANTGELFF

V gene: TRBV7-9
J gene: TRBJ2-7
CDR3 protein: CASSLITGYGEQYF

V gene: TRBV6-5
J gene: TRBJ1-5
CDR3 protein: CASRGGDNQPQHF

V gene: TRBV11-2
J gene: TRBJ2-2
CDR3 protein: CASSFLPRTGVSGELFF

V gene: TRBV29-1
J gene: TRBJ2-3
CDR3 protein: CSVEYPGDLYTQYF

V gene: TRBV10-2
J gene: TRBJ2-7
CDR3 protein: CATEDRVYEQYF

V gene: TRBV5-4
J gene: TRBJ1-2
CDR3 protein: CASSSQGVGGYTF